This T cell receptor beta chain was sequenced in a study of control samples from healthy donors and cancer patients. This table comes from immunoSEQ multiplex PCR, and its TCRdb copy is limited to in-frame clones, with some not included. The table has some 120,000 clones, approximately 90% seen once; the top ten hold 7.8%. This CDR3 comprises 18 residues. Germline assignment: CDR1 LNHDA and CDR2 SQIVND (reference sequence). Trimming took 6 bases from V and 0 from J, leaving 18 bases between them. The source material was blood. This receptor was taken from a woman between 18 and 29 years old in good health. This rearrangement joins TRBV19 to TRBJ1-6; D is undetermined. The chain's CDR3 is CASRLSMGSSSYNSPLHF. The CDR3 region has the DNA TGTGCCAGTAGATTAAGCATGGGGTCGAGCTCCTATAATTCACCCCTCCACTTT.